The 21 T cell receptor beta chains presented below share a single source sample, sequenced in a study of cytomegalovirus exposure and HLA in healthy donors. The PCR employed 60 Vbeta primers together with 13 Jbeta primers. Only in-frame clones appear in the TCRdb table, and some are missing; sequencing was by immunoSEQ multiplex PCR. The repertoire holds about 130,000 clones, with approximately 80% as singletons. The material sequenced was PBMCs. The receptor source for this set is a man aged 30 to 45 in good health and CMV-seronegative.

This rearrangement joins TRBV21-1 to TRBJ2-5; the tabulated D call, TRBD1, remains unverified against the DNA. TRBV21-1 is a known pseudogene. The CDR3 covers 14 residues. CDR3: CASSKDRNQETQYF. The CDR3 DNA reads TGTGCCAGCAGCAAAGACAGAAACCAAGAGACCCAGTACTTC.

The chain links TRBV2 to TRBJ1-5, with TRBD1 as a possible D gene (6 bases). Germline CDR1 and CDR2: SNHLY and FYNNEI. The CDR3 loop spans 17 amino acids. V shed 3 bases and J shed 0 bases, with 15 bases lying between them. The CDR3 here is CASSDPQGLYSNQPQHF. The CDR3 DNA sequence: TGTGCCAGCAGTGACCCACAGGGTCTGTATAGCAATCAGCCCCAGCATTTT.

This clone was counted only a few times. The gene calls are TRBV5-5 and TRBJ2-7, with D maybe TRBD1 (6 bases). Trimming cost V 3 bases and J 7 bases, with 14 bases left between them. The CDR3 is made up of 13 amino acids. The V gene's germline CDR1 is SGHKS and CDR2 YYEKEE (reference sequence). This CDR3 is CASSSRTANEQYF. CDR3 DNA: TGTGCCAGCAGCTCCCGGACAGCCAATGAGCAGTACTTC.

The CDR3 spells CASRGQVTGTGELFF. Here the CDR3 DNA reads TGTGCCAGTAGGGGACAGGTCACCGGCACCGGGGAGCTGTTTTTT. The chain employs TRBV19 and TRBJ2-2, with TRBD1 matching over 8 bases. Germline lookup yields CDR1 LNHDA and CDR2 SQIVND (reference sequence). The CDR3 extends over 15 amino acids. Germline trimming cut 6 bases from V and 4 bases from J; bases unmatched to any gene: 7.

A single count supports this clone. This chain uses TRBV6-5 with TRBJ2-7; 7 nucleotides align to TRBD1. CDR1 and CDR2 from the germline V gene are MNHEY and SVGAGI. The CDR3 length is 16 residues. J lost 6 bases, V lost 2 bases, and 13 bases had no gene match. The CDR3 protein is CASSYPSLTGRLEQYF. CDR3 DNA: TGTGCCAGCAGTTACCCCAGCTTGACAGGGCGGCTCGAGCAGTACTTC.

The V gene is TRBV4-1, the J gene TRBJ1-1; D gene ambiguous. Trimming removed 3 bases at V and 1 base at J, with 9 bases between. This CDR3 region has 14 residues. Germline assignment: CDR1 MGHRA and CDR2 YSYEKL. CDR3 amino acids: CASSQRRENTEAFF. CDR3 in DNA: TGCGCCAGCAGCCAGCGACGGGAGAACACTGAAGCTTTCTTT.

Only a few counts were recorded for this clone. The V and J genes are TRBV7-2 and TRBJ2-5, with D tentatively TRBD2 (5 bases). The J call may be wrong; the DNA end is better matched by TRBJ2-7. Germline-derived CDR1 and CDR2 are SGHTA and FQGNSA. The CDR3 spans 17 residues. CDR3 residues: CASSHQEDAGPSYEQYF. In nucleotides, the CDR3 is TGTGCCAGCAGCCACCAGGAAGATGCGGGTCCTTCCTACGAGCAGTACTTC.

In nucleotides, the CDR3 is TGTGCCAGCCAACAATGGAGCGGGAGGATCGCAGATACGCAGTATTTT. The encoded protein is CASQQWSGRIADTQYF. The chain joins TRBV9 to TRBJ2-3; 9 bases map to TRBD2. V trimming: 7 bases; J trimming: 4 bases; junction bases outside the gene matches: 13. The CDR3 loop spans 16 amino acids. Germline CDR1 and CDR2: SGDLS and YYNGEE. The entire variable domain, with the rest obtained from reference TRBV9 and TRBJ2-3, is as follows: DSGVTQTPKHLITATGQRVTLRCSPRSGDLSVYWYQQSLDQGLQFLIQYYNGEERAKGNILERFSAQQFPDLHSELNLSSLELGDSALYFCASQQWSGRIADTQYFGPGTRLTVL.

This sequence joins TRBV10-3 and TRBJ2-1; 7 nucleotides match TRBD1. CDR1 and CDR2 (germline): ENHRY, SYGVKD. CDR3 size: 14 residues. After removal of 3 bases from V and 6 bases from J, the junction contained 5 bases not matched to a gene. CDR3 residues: CAISELQGLNEQFF. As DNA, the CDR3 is TGTGCCATCAGTGAACTACAGGGGCTCAATGAGCAGTTCTTC.

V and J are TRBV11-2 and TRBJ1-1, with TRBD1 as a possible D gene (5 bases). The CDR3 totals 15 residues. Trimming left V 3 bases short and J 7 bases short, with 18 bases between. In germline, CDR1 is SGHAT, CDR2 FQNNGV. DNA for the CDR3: TGTGCCAGCAGCTTCCTCCCCGTTGGGGGAGGTGAAGCTTTCTTT. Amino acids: CASSFLPVGGGEAFF.

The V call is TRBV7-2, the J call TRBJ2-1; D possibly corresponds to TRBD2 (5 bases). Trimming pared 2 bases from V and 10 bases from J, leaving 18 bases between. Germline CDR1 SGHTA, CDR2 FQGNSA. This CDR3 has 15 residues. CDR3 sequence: CASSLISGTPGEQFF. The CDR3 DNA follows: TGTGCCAGCAGCTTAATCTCGGGAACACCTGGGGAGCAGTTCTTC.

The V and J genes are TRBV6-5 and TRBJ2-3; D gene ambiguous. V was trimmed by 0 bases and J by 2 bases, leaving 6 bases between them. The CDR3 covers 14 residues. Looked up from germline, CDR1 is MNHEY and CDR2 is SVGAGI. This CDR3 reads CASSYSLSTDTQYF. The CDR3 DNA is TGTGCCAGCAGTTACTCGCTATCCACAGATACGCAGTATTTT.

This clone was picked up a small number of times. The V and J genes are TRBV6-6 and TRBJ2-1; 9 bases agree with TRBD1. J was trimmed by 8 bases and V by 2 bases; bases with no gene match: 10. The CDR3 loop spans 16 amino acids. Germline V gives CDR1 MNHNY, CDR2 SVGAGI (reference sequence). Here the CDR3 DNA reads TGTGCCAGCAGTTACGGGATCGACAGGGGGAGCGATGAGCAGTTCTTC. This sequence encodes CASSYGIDRGSDEQFF.

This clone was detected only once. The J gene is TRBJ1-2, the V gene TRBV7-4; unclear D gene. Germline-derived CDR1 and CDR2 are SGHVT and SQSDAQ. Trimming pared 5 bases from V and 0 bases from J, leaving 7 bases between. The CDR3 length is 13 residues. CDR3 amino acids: CASSPSANYGYTF. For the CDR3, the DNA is TGTGCCAGCAGCCCATCAGCTAACTATGGCTACACCTTC.

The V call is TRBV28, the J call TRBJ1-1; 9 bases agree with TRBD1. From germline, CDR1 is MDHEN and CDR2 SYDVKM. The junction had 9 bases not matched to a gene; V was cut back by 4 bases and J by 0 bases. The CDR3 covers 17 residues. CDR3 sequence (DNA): TGTGCCAGCAGTTGGTGGGGGACAGGGAGGTTGAACACTGAAGCTTTCTTT. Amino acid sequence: CASSWWGTGRLNTEAFF.

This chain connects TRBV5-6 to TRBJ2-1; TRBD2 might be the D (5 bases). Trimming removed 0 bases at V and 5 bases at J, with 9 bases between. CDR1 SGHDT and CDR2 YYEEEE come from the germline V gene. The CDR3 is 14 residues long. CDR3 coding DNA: TGTGCCAGCAGCTTGGGAGGGTTCCACAATGAGCAGTTCTTC. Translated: CASSLGGFHNEQFF.

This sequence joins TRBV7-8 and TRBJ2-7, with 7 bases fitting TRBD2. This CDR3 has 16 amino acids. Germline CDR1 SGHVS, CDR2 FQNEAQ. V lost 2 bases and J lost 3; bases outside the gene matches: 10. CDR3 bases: TGTGCCAGCAGCTTACAGTCTGGACTAGGGTACTACGAGCAGTACTTC. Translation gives CASSLQSGLGYYEQYF.

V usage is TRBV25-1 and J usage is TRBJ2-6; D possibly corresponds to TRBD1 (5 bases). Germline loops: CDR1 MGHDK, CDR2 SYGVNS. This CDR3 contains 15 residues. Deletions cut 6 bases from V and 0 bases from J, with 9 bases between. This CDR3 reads CASSKRGSGANVLTF. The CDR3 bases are TGTGCCAGCAGCAAAAGGGGCTCTGGGGCCAACGTCCTGACTTTC.

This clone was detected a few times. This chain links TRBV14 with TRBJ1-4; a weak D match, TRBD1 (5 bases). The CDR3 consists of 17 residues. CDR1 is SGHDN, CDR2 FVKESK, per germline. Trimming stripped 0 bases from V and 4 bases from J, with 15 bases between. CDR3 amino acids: CASSQDLGAGLNEKLFF. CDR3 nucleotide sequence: TGTGCCAGCAGCCAAGATCTAGGGGCAGGTCTTAATGAAAAACTGTTTTTT.

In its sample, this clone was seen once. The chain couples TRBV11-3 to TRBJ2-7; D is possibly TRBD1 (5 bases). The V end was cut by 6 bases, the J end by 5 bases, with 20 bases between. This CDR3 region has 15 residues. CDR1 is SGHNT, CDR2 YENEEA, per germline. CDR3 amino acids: CASSKGVADFDEQYF. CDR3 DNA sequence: TGTGCCAGCAGTAAAGGGGTAGCCGACTTCGACGAGCAGTACTTC.

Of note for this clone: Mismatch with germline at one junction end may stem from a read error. As DNA, the CDR3 is TGTGCTAGCAGCTTAGAGCGGGGGATTAATGAAAAACTGTTTTTT. As protein: CASSLERGINEKLFF. The rearrangement joins TRBV7-7 to TRBJ1-4, with a weak D call TRBD1 (5 bases). This CDR3 contains 15 residues. The germline V gene encodes CDR1 SSHAT and CDR2 FNYEAQ (reference sequence).